The present T cell receptor beta chain was sequenced within a study of identical twins. CDR1 and CDR2 from the germline V gene are SGHRS and YFSETQ. The CDR3 has 13 residues. With 4 bases removed from V and 8 bases from J, the gap between germline ends came to 13 bases. The study's findings and limits: Partly confounded zero-insertion analyses could result from invariant MAIT and iNKT cells. With monozygotic twins, out-of-frame TCR alpha sharing exceeded what models estimated. Where beta out-of-frame sequences were concerned, excess twin sharing was weaker. With abundant cord blood beta clonotypes, insertions were fewer; memory repertoires showed no such pattern.

As to this clonotype: Its antigen is unknown.

Each CDR3 protein is one row after TCRdb ran MiXCR on the 5' RACE reads. Here the sample spans 500,000 to 650,000 distinct CDR3 sequences, more than 20% being singletons. A further study also used this sample, focusing on yellow fever vaccine responses in identical twins.

The sequence derives from a young woman in good health. Specimen: CD4+ T cells sorted from blood. The rearrangement uses TRBV5-1 and TRBJ2-1; D is unclear. The CDR3 sequence: CASSVGSLDEQFF. The CDR3, as DNA: TGCGCCAGCAGCGTAGGCAGTCTAGATGAGCAGTTCTTC.